This T cell receptor (beta chain) originates from a study of low-dose radiotherapy and immunotherapy resistance in tumors. About the research overall: Doses delivered to Cohort 2 were 1 Gy per fraction every two weeks, amounting to 13 Gy over 26 weeks. Daily oral aspirin at 300 mg began on cycle 1 day 1 and lasted four cycles.

First-strand cDNA relied on TRAV- and TRBV-specific primers spanning alpha and beta chains. The PCR that amplified TCRs ran for around 20 cycles, relying on a constant-region primer and a V-primer adapter. MiXCR was run by TCRdb on the reads, yielding one entry per CDR3 protein. This sample carries roughly 76,000 distinct CDR3 sequences, 15% to 20% of them seen once, and the ten largest clones take roughly 6%. Time point given: before trial treatment. Each donor was administered nivolumab, ipilimumab, aspirin, low-dose cyclophosphamide and low-dose radiotherapy. This clonotype was detected only a few times. The sequence derives from a male donor with prostate cancer. The specimen comprised PBMCs, sampled before treatment.

CDR3 sequence: CASSLSGRNSGNTIYF. The DNA for the CDR3 is TGTGCCAGCTCACTATCCGGACGGAACTCTGGAAACACCATATATTTT. The chain carries TRBV18 and TRBJ1-3; D gene ambiguous. Germline V gene lookup returns CDR1 KGHSH and CDR2 LQKENI. V shed 4 bases and J shed 0 bases, with 13 bases lying between them. The CDR3 consists of 16 residues. Full variable domain (remainder filled in from reference TRBV18 and TRBJ1-3): NAGVMQNPRHLVRRRGQEARLRCSPMKGHSHVYWYRQLPEEGLKFMVYLQKENIIDESGMPKERFSAEFPKEGPSILRIQQVVRGDSAAYFCASSLSGRNSGNTIYFGEGSWLTVV.